Presented here are 22 T cell receptor beta chains from one specimen sequenced in a study of T cells after yellow fever vaccination. TCRdb re-called the 5' RACE reads with MiXCR, one entry per CDR3 protein. The sample has about 260,000 distinct CDR3 sequences; over 4.5% are singletons. The specimen was CD4+ T cells sorted from PBMCs, collected on the day of the yellow fever booster vaccination. The receptors stem from a man between 18 and 29 years old who received the YFV17D yellow fever vaccine.

This clonotype was recorded many times. At one of its ends the junction is not consistent with the germline gene, which may arise from a read error. V is TRBV20-1 and J is TRBJ2-1, with unresolved D. CDR1 and CDR2 from the germline V gene are DFQATT and SNEGSKA (reference sequence). CDR3 size: 13 residues. CDR3 amino acids: CSARVSAGAEQFF. The CDR3 DNA follows: TGCAGTGCAAGAGTCTCGGCAGGAGCTGAGCAGTTCTTC.

J is TRBJ2-6 and V is TRBV9; no clear D. Trimming left V 1 base short and J 5 bases short, with 10 bases between. The CDR3 covers 15 residues. Germline CDR1 is SGDLS and CDR2 is YYNGEE. The DNA for the CDR3 is TGTGCCAGCAGCGTAAATCCCTTTAGGGCCAACGTCCTGACTTTC. Amino acids: CASSVNPFRANVLTF.

This clonotype was recorded at least ten times. The chain is built from TRBV5-1 and TRBJ1-2; D might be TRBD1 (5 bases). Germline loops: CDR1 SGHRS, CDR2 YFSETQ. V lost 4 bases to trimming and J lost 8 bases, with 15 bases between them. CDR3 size: 13 residues. CDR3 bases: TGCGCCAGCAGCAGGGACGGTGCCTACGGCTACACCTTC. It yields the protein CASSRDGAYGYTF.

This clonotype was observed many times. The gene calls are TRBV24-1 and TRBJ2-2; tentative D call: TRBD2 (6 bases). Germline loops: CDR1 KGHDR, CDR2 SFDVKD. Trimming removed 6 bases from V and 1 base from J, with 11 bases in between. The CDR3 is made up of 15 amino acids. The CDR3 DNA sequence: TGTGCCACCAGTCCGGGGGTATGGAACACCGGGGAGCTGTTTTTT. This gives the protein CATSPGVWNTGELFF.

This clonotype occurred many times. The chain employs TRBV7-2 and TRBJ2-3, with a weak D call TRBD2 (5 bases). The CDR3 extends over 15 amino acids. Between the trimmed V and J ends, which lost 2 bases and 0 bases, there was a span of 9 bases. Germline V gene sequence: CDR1 SGHTA, CDR2 FQGNSA. For the CDR3, the DNA is TGTGCCAGCAGCTTAACCTCGGGGAGCACAGATACGCAGTATTTT. This sequence encodes CASSLTSGSTDTQYF.

In this sample, this clonotype turned up many times. The chain is built from TRBV5-4 and TRBJ2-5; 9 nucleotides align to TRBD2. CDR1 SGHNT and CDR2 YYREEE come from the germline V gene (reference sequence). Trimming removed 3 bases from V and 1 base from J; junction bases left unmatched: 4. This CDR3 contains 15 residues. The CDR3 nucleotides are TGTGCCAGCAGCTCTACTAGCGGGCCCCAAGAGACCCAGTACTTC. Translated: CASSSTSGPQETQYF.

The V and J genes are TRBV20-1 and TRBJ2-3; 11 positions match TRBD1. V shed 3 bases and J 1 base; nucleotides not matched to a gene: 3. Germline V lookup: CDR1 DFQATT, CDR2 SNEGSKA (reference sequence). This CDR3 is built from 15 residues. CDR3 region: CSARGQGVGTDTQYF. In DNA form, the CDR3 reads TGCAGTGCTAGGGGACAGGGGGTGGGCACAGATACGCAGTATTTT.

The rearrangement uses TRBV7-2 and TRBJ1-2, with 7 bases matching TRBD1. The ends lost 5 bases at V and 7 bases at J; junction bases unmatched: 10. Germline V CDR1 and CDR2: SGHTA, FQGNSA. The CDR3 contains 14 residues. The CDR3 is CASSQRQGPSGYTF. The CDR3 nucleotides read TGTGCCAGCAGCCAGAGACAGGGACCGAGTGGCTACACCTTC.

At least ten counts were recorded for this clonotype. The chain couples TRBV7-3 to TRBJ2-7; D remains unclear. CDR1 is SGHTA, CDR2 FQGTGA, per germline. The CDR3 sequence is 13 residues long. V shed 5 bases and J shed 6 bases, with 14 bases lying between them. The CDR3 is CASSPEPGAEQYF. CDR3 DNA sequence: TGTGCCAGCAGCCCCGAGCCAGGCGCCGAGCAGTACTTC.

This clonotype has a count of ten or more. The rearrangement uses TRBV12-3 or TRBV12-4 and TRBJ1-5; 9 bases agree with TRBD1. The CDR3 is made up of 14 amino acids. The V gene end was trimmed by 5 bases and the J gene end by 4 bases; junction bases not matched to a gene: 3. Here the CDR3 reads CASSKTGGNQPQHF. CDR3 coding DNA: TGTGCCAGCAGTAAGACAGGGGGGAATCAGCCCCAGCATTTT.

Turning to this clonotype: Sequence at one end of the junction differs from germline and may be a read error. The chain uses TRBV19 and TRBJ1-1, with a possible D match to TRBD1 (6 bases). CDR1 LNHDA and CDR2 SQIVND come from the germline V gene (reference sequence). This CDR3 region has 15 residues. CDR3 DNA sequence: TGTGCCAGTACCATGGGGGGGGCGCAGAGGACTGAATCTTTCTTT. Amino acids: CASTMGGAQRTESFF.

This clonotype was counted ten times or more. V and J are TRBV5-4 and TRBJ2-7; 10 positions match TRBD1. V lost 5 bases to trimming and J lost 3 bases; unmatched junction nucleotides: 5. The CDR3 totals 14 residues. Germline CDR1 reads SGHNT; CDR2 reads YYREEE (reference sequence). The CDR3 DNA reads as TGTGCCAGCAGTTTTGGGGACAGGGGCTACGAGCAGTACTTC. Its translation is CASSFGDRGYEQYF. The entire variable domain, with the rest obtained from reference TRBV5-4 and TRBJ2-7, is as follows: ETGVTQSPTHLIKTRGQQVTLRCSSQSGHNTVSWYQQALGQGPQFIFQYYREEENGRGNFPPRFSGLQFPNYSSELNVNALELDDSALYLCASSFGDRGYEQYFGPGTRLTVT.

V usage is TRBV20-1 and J usage is TRBJ2-7; 8 bases are shared with TRBD1. V shed 5 bases and J 4 bases; nucleotides not matched to a gene: 10. Germline assignment: CDR1 DFQATT and CDR2 SNEGSKA (reference sequence). This CDR3 has 14 amino acids. The CDR3 DNA is TGCAGTGCTCTAGGACAGGGACGTTTATACGAGCAGTACGTC. Translation: CSALGQGRLYEQYV.

The table lists this clonotype with many counts. The CDR3 protein is CASSQGRVQRPQHF. The CDR3 DNA reads as TGTGCCAGCAGCCAAGGGAGGGTCCAACGGCCCCAGCATTTT. This chain uses TRBV3-1 with TRBJ1-5; D call uncertain. The CDR3 runs 14 residues. Germline V gene sequence: CDR1 LGHDT, CDR2 YNNKEL (reference sequence). V was pared by 1 base and J by 9 bases, with 13 bases between.

This clonotype was counted a few times. J is TRBJ1-4 and V is TRBV11-2, with D uncertain. Germline V lookup: CDR1 SGHAT, CDR2 FQNNGV. V was cut by 6 bases and J by 0 bases, with 8 bases left in between. The CDR3 sequence is 14 residues long. The CDR3 bases are TGTGCCAGCAGGATGGCTGCAACTAATGAAAAACTGTTTTTT. This translates into CASRMAATNEKLFF.

The gene calls are TRBV29-1 and TRBJ2-1, with D possibly being TRBD2 (6 bases). V lost 7 bases and J 8 bases, leaving 15 bases between the germline ends. Germline V CDR1 and CDR2: SQVTM, ANQGSEA. The CDR3 sequence is 12 residues long. The CDR3 DNA is TGCAGCGCCCGGGGGATCGCGGATGAGCAGTTCTTC. Translating it yields CSARGIADEQFF.

V usage is TRBV12-3 or TRBV12-4 and J usage is TRBJ2-7; 14 bases match TRBD2. The CDR3 is 15 amino acids. Trimming at V came to 6 bases and at J to 3 bases, leaving 4 bases not matched to a gene. CDR3 sequence: CASSRGTSGGYEQYF. DNA of the CDR3: TGTGCCAGCAGCCGAGGGACTAGCGGGGGCTACGAGCAGTACTTC.

The sample holds many counts of this clonotype. The V and J genes are TRBV10-3 and TRBJ2-1; TRBD2 might be the D (5 bases). This CDR3 contains 13 residues. Germline V CDR1 and CDR2: ENHRY, SYGVKD. V gave up 2 bases and J gave up 9 bases, with 11 bases separating them. The CDR3 nucleotides read TGTGCCATCAGTGAGCCGGGAAAGGGTGAGCAGTTCTTC. Its protein is CAISEPGKGEQFF.

At least ten counts were recorded for this clonotype. V and J are TRBV4-1 and TRBJ2-3; tentative D call: TRBD1 (6 bases). This CDR3 comprises 13 residues. The germline V and J ends were trimmed by 4 bases and 6 bases, with 11 bases remaining between them. Germline CDR1 is MGHRA and CDR2 is YSYEKL. The CDR3 sequence is CASSLERGDTQYF. The CDR3 DNA reads TGCGCCAGCAGCCTGGAGAGGGGGGATACGCAGTATTTT.

This clonotype has ten or more counts. V and J are TRBV2 and TRBJ2-2; D is uncertain. Germline lookup yields CDR1 SNHLY and CDR2 FYNNEI. V was pared by 4 bases and J by 3 bases, with 3 bases between. This CDR3 has 12 amino acids. In DNA form, the CDR3 reads TGTGCCAGCAGTGCAGACACCGGGGAGCTGTTTTTT. This codes for CASSADTGELFF.

CDR3: CASSRTGTSNTGELFF. The DNA of the CDR3 is TGCGCCAGCAGCCGAACCGGGACTTCGAACACCGGGGAGCTGTTTTTT. The chain couples TRBV4-1 to TRBJ2-2; TRBD2 is a possible D gene (6 bases). The V and J ends lost 4 bases and 0 bases respectively, with 12 bases between them. The CDR3 covers 16 residues. Germline-derived CDR1 and CDR2 are MGHRA and YSYEKL.

The rearrangement uses TRBV20-1 and TRBJ1-2; 7 bases line up with TRBD1. The CDR3 consists of 15 residues. With 0 bases clipped from V and 4 bases from J, the junction kept 8 bases outside the gene matches. Germline CDR1 DFQATT, CDR2 SNEGSKA (reference sequence). CDR3 DNA sequence: TGCAGTGCTAGAGATCGGGGGCAGGGGGGCTATGGCTACACCTTC. Its translation is CSARDRGQGGYGYTF.